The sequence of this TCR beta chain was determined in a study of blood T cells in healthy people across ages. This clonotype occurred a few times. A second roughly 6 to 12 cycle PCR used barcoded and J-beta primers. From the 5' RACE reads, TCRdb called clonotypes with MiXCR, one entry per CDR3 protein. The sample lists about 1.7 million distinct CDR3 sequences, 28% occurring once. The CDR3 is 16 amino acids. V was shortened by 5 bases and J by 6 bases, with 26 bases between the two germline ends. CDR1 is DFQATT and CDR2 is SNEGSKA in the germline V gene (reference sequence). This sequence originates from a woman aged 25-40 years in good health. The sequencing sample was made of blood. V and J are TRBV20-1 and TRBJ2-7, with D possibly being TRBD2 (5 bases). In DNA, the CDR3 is TGCAGTGCTTCCCCCGCGATTGTGCCAGGAGGTGGCGAGCAGTACTTC. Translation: CSASPAIVPGGGEQYF.